This TCR beta chain was recorded in a study of cytomegalovirus exposure and HLA in healthy donors. The length of the CDR3 is 14 residues. Per germline, CDR1 SGHTA and CDR2 FQGNSA. V shed 6 bases and J shed 6 bases, with 17 bases lying between them. Note on this clone: What it binds is unknown.

Study-wide findings and caveats: Per a prior analysis, the majority of TCR beta V segments were productive roughly 90% or roughly 30% of the time.

The PCR made use of 60 Vbeta and 13 Jbeta primers. TCRdb's copy holds only in-frame clones and misses some; the assay was immunoSEQ multiplex PCR. In the table there are about 130,000 clones, approximately 80% of which are singletons. The V gene is TRBV7-2, the J gene TRBJ1-1; tentatively, D is TRBD1 (5 bases). The sequencing sample was made of PBMCs. This receptor was identified in a man younger than 35 in good health and CMV-seronegative. CDR3: CASRTQGRIAEAFF. The CDR3 DNA sequence: TGTGCCAGCAGAACCCAGGGTCGAATCGCTGAAGCTTTCTTT.